A selection of T cell receptor beta chains follows, all from one sample in a study of OX40 agonist ivuxolimab in advanced cancers. Generated by immunoSEQ multiplex PCR, the TCRdb table keeps only in-frame clones and is missing some. This table holds about 70,000 clones, around 90% found once. The specimen comprised CD4+ or CD8+ T cells sorted from blood, sampled in a trial of the OX40 agonist ivuxolimab. All receptors come from an adult with an advanced solid tumor such as melanoma, head and neck, liver or kidney cancer. Both conserved end residues are part of each CDR3. A D gene is named only where the DNA matches it firmly. Not all rows give a size; the values are once, few, many and, for expanded clones, a class.

V	size	J	D	DNA	CDR3
TRBV4-1	NA	TRBJ2-6	NA	TGCGCCAGCAGCCAAGATCAGGCTCGCTCTGGGGCCAACGTCCTGACTTTC	CASSQDQARSGANVLTF
TRBV4-2	NA	TRBJ1-1	TRBD1	TGTGCCAGCAGCCAAGATCAGAATGTGGGACAGGGGTTTTATAGCACTGAAGCTTTCTTT	CASSQDQNVGQGFYSTEAFF
TRBV11-2	NA	TRBJ1-4	TRBD1	TGTGCCAGCAGTTGGATAACAGGGGATGAAAAACTGTTTTTT	CASSWITGDEKLFF
TRBV4-3	NA	TRBJ2-3	TRBD2	TGCGCCAGCAGCCAGAAAGCGGGGGGGCCTACAGATACGCAGTATTTT	CASSQKAGGPTDTQYF
TRBV9	NA	TRBJ1-1	NA	TGTGCCAGCAGCGTAGGGCCAGCGAACACTGAAGCTTTCTTT	CASSVGPANTEAFF
TRBV5-1	once	TRBJ2-1	TRBD2	TGCGCCAGCAGCGTACCGTCTAGCGGGGGGGCCGGTGAGCAGTTCTTC	CASSVPSSGGAGEQFF
TRBV11-2	few	TRBJ1-6	NA	TGTGCCAGCAGCTTAGGTATGGGATCGGGGAATTCACCCCTCCACTTT	CASSLGMGSGNSPLHF
TRBV6-5	NA	TRBJ2-7	NA	TGTGCCAGCAGTAACGGACTATTGTACGAGCAGTACTTC	CASSNGLLYEQYF
TRBV19	NA	TRBJ2-6	NA	TGTGCCAGTTCTGCAGGGAGCTCTGGGGCCAACGTCCTGACTTTC	CASSAGSSGANVLTF
TRBV28	NA	TRBJ1-2	TRBD1	TGTGCCAGCAGAGACAGGGGCGCGGACTATGGCTACACCTTC	CASRDRGADYGYTF
TRBV5-1	NA	TRBJ2-1	TRBD1	TGCGCCAGCAGCTTCGACAGGGCAAATGAGCAGTTCTTC	CASSFDRANEQFF
TRBV7-2	NA	TRBJ2-4	NA	TGTGCCAGCAGTACGGAATCCGTAGCCAAAAACATTCAGTACTTC	CASSTESVAKNIQYF
TRBV4-1	NA	TRBJ1-1	NA	TGCGCCAGCAGCCAAAAACAGGGGAACACTGAAGCTTTCTTT	CASSQKQGNTEAFF
TRBV4-3	NA	TRBJ2-7	NA	TGCGCCAGCAGCCAAGTACCGGGGGTCGAGCAGTACTTC	CASSQVPGVEQYF
TRBV6-5	NA	TRBJ1-6	TRBD1	TGTGCCAGCAGTTCGCCGGGACAGGGGTATTCACCCCTCCACTTT	CASSSPGQGYSPLHF
TRBV4-2	few	TRBJ1-2	NA	TGTGCCAGCAGCCATAAAATCGGCCTCTTGGGACACAACTATGGCTACACCTTC	CASSHKIGLLGHNYGYTF
TRBV6-6	once	TRBJ2-7	NA	TGTGCCAGCAGTTATGAGAACTACGAGCAGTACTTC	CASSYENYEQYF
TRBV6-5	NA	TRBJ1-1	NA	TGTGCCAGCAGCCTGAGGGGCGGGGATACTGAAGCTTTCTTT	CASSLRGGDTEAFF
TRBV4-3	few	TRBJ1-3	NA	TGCGCCAGCAGCCCGTCTTCCGGAGACACCATATATTTT	CASSPSSGDTIYF
TRBV4-1	NA	TRBJ2-2	TRBD1	TGCGCCAGCGGGCTTCGGGGACAGGGAGAGTCGAACACCGGGGAGCTGTTTTTT	CASGLRGQGESNTGELFF
TRBV19	few	TRBJ2-3	TRBD1	TGTGCCAGTAGTATGGGACAGGGTTTATCCGATACGCAGTATTTT	CASSMGQGLSDTQYF
TRBV6-5	NA	TRBJ2-3	NA	TGTGCCAGCAGTTACTCTGGGCCAGAATACACAGATACGCAGTATTTT	CASSYSGPEYTDTQYF
TRBV29-1	NA	TRBJ1-2	NA	TGCAGCGTTGAAGATAGTGTCAGGGCTAACTATGGCTACACCTTC	CSVEDSVRANYGYTF
TRBV11-2	NA	TRBJ1-2	NA	TGTGCCAGCAGCTTTGGCCCCGGGGGCTATGGCTACACCTTC	CASSFGPGGYGYTF
TRBV5-1	NA	TRBJ2-7	NA	TGCGCCAGCAGCTTGCGGCAGGGGATGCGGTTTACCTCCTACGAGCAGTACTTC	CASSLRQGMRFTSYEQYF
TRBV2	NA	TRBJ2-1	NA	TGTGCCAGCAATCGCGGGACAGTCTACAATGAGCAGTTCTTC	CASNRGTVYNEQFF